This T cell receptor beta chain comes out of a study of T-cell reconstitution after alpha-beta-depleted transplantation in children. This sample's TCRbeta library carried unique molecular identifier barcodes. A single record per CDR3 protein comes from TCRdb applying MiXCR to the PCR reads. This repertoire shows approximately 210,000 distinct CDR3 sequences, more than 15% found once; its top ten account for roughly two fifths. Study-wide results and limits: Most T-cell counts and diversity one year after the transplant came from T cells that were newly produced. Several hundred rapidly expanded clones from non-depleted graft cells reportedly supplied alpha-beta T cells about two months post-transplant. Where some patients showed high TCRbeta diversity at day 60, it came from recipient T cells and thymic progenitors that had survived.

Worth noting for this clonotype: Its antigen remains unidentified.

The sample in question was PBMCs, mostly from graft donor cells, obtained 360 days after TCRalphabeta/CD19-depleted stem cell transplant. The source of this sequence is a male patient between 2 and 9 years old who had a stem cell transplant for acute lymphoblastic leukemia, so the T cells may come from the graft donor.

This chain's CDR3 is CASSDGATCGYGYTF. In DNA form, the CDR3 reads TGTGCCAGCAGTGACGGTGCCACTTGTGGCTATGGCTACACCTTC. The chain carries TRBV6-1 and TRBJ1-2, with D unresolved. Trimming cost V 3 bases and J 4 bases, with 15 bases left between them. CDR3 length: 15 residues. Germline V gene data show CDR1 as MNHNS and CDR2 as SASEGT.